This TCR beta chain was observed in a study of spatial heterogeneity in lung cancer. Time point reported: blood at routine non-recurrence follow-up after resection. Sequencing of whole RNA from tumor, nontumor lung or frozen PBMC involved no sorting. Germline V CDR1 and CDR2: LGHNA, YSLEER. The CDR3 sequence is 13 residues long. Trimming cost V 0 bases and J 9 bases, with 12 bases left between them. One entry per CDR3 protein results from TCRdb running MiXCR on the 5' RACE reads. Here the sample spans more than 95,000 distinct CDR3 sequences, less than 15% being singletons. The rearrangement uses TRBV4-3 and TRBJ2-7; D call uncertain. The sequencing here drew on PBMCs, taken at follow-up. The receptor was isolated from a male donor with early-stage non-small cell lung cancer. The CDR3 loop is CASSQDRLTGQYF. CDR3 nucleotide sequence: TGCGCCAGCAGCCAAGATAGGCTTACCGGGCAGTACTTC.